The 10 T cell receptor beta chains below were found in one sample sequenced in a study of T cell responses to AZD1222 COVID-19 vaccine. Libraries were prepared by immunoSEQ multiplex PCR; TCRdb keeps only in-frame clonotypes and omits some of them. Here the sample spans 150,000 to 200,000 clones, over 85% being singletons. This specimen consisted of peripheral blood, obtained on day 0 of AZD1222 vaccination. The receptors here all came from an adult in good health.

V is TRBV5-6 and J is TRBJ1-5; no clear D. This CDR3 is 12 amino acids long. The germline V gene encodes CDR1 SGHDT and CDR2 YYEEEE. V lost 3 bases and J lost 3, with 4 bases in between. CDR3 sequence reads: CASSYDNQPQHF. The CDR3 region has the DNA TGTGCCAGCAGCTACGACAATCAGCCCCAGCATTTT.

V gene TRBV28 combines with J gene TRBJ1-1; D is possibly TRBD1 (6 bases). The CDR3 runs 13 residues. Trimming shortened V by 6 bases and J by 7 bases, and 15 bases separated the two germline ends. CDR1 is MDHEN and CDR2 is SYDVKM in the germline V gene. CDR3 loop: CASRPQGHGEAFF. Written as DNA, the CDR3 is TGTGCCAGCAGGCCCCAGGGGCATGGTGAAGCTTTCTTT.

Written as DNA, the CDR3 is TGTGCCAGCAGCCAGACAGGGTCCCAAGCTTTCTTT. It codes for CASSQTGSQAFF. V is TRBV6-5 and J is TRBJ1-1; 7 bases match TRBD1. The V and J ends lost 6 bases and 9 bases, in that order; junction bases with no gene match: 7. The CDR3 loop spans 12 amino acids. Germline V lookup: CDR1 MNHEY, CDR2 SVGAGI.

Note on this clone: The sample carries other DNA sequences with the same CDR3. The chain couples TRBV5-8 to TRBJ2-3; 15 nucleotides align to TRBD2. The length of the CDR3 is 16 residues. Unmatched junction bases numbered 3, after V lost 4 bases and J lost 3 bases. Germline V gene lookup returns CDR1 SGHTS and CDR2 YDEGEE. This CDR3 is CASSLGTSGRTDTQYF. The CDR3 nucleotides are TGTGCCAGCAGCCTAGGGACTAGCGGGAGGACAGATACGCAGTATTTT.

V is TRBV2 and J is TRBJ2-3, with D possibly matching TRBD2 (5 bases). The CDR3 totals 12 residues. Germline V CDR1 and CDR2: SNHLY, FYNNEI. Trimming pared 4 bases from V and 3 bases from J, leaving 5 bases between. CDR3 sequence reads: CASSAGTDTQYF. DNA for the CDR3: TGTGCCAGCAGTGCGGGGACAGATACGCAGTATTTT.

The V and J genes are TRBV30 and TRBJ2-1; perhaps TRBD1 as D (5 bases). Germline values: CDR1 GTSNPN, CDR2 SVGIG (reference sequence). Between the trimmed V and J ends, which lost 1 base and 7 bases, there was a span of 17 bases. The CDR3 consists of 15 residues. CDR3 in amino acids: CAWSGSGAPRNEQFF. CDR3 nucleotides: TGTGCCTGGAGTGGGTCTGGGGCGCCAAGGAATGAGCAGTTCTTC.

This clone was detected only once. J is TRBJ1-5 and V is TRBV19; possible D gene TRBD1, 5 bases. The CDR3 consists of 15 residues. V was cut by 8 bases and J by 0 bases, with 14 bases left in between. Germline CDR1 is LNHDA and CDR2 is SQIVND (reference sequence). CDR3 loop: CASFRGGNSNQPQHF. The CDR3 region has the DNA TGTGCCAGTTTCCGGGGGGGAAATAGCAATCAGCCCCAGCATTTT.

The chain joins TRBV10-3 to TRBJ2-7; unclear D gene. CDR1 and CDR2 (germline): ENHRY, SYGVKD. Trimming pared 10 bases from V and 3 bases from J, leaving 13 bases between. CDR3 size: 12 residues. CDR3 DNA sequence: TGTGCCACCGGCAGTTTAGACTACGAGCAGTACTTC. Amino acids: CATGSLDYEQYF.

The genes are TRBV30 and TRBJ2-1; D perhaps matches TRBD1 (6 bases). Trimming shortened V by 2 bases and J by 6 bases, and 11 bases separated the two germline ends. The CDR3 covers 13 residues. The germline V gene encodes CDR1 GTSNPN and CDR2 SVGIG (reference sequence). CDR3 nucleotide sequence: TGTGCCTGGAGTCAGGGACAAGTCAATGAGCAGTTCTTC. This encodes CAWSQGQVNEQFF.

The chain carries TRBV7-9 and TRBJ1-2; D unclear. Germline CDR1 and CDR2: SEHNR and FQNEAQ (reference sequence). This CDR3 is built from 14 residues. Trimming removed 6 bases at V and 3 bases at J, with 14 bases between. DNA of the CDR3: TGTGCCAGCAGGGCGGAGGAGGCGGACTATGGCTACACCTTC. Translated, it gives CASRAEEADYGYTF.